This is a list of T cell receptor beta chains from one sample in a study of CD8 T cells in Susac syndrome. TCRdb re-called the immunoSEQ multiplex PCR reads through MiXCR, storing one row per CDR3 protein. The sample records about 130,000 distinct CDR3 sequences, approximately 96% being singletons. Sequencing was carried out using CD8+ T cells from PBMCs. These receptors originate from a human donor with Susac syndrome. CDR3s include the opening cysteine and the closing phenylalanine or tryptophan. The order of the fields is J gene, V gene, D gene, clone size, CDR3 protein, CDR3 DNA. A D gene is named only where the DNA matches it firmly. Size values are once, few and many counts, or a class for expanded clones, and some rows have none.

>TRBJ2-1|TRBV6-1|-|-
CASTRDSLYNEQFF
TGTGCCAGCACCCGGGACTCCCTCTACAATGAGCAGTTCTTC
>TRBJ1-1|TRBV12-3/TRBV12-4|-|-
CASSLTGGEAFF
TGTGCCAGCAGTTTAACCGGGGGTGAAGCTTTCTTT
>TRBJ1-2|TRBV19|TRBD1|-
CASTQGARGYTF
TGTGCCAGTACCCAGGGGGCGCGAGGCTACACCTTC
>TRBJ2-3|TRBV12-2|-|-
CASRLATSGRAADTQYF
TGTGCAAGTCGCTTGGCAACTAGCGGGAGGGCCGCAGATACGCAGTATTTT
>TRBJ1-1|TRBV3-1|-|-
CASSWGRGYRTEAFF
TGTGCCAGCAGCTGGGGCAGGGGTTATCGCACTGAAGCTTTCTTT
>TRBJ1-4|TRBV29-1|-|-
CSVVHAGANEKLFF
TGCAGCGTTGTCCATGCAGGGGCTAATGAAAAACTGTTTTTT
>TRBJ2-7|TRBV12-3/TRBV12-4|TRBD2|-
CASTLRAGLAGVGEQYF
TGTGCCAGCACCCTTCGGGCGGGACTAGCGGGAGTCGGCGAGCAGTACTTC
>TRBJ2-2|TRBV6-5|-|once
CASSYSRQEWNTGELFF
TGTGCCAGCAGTTACTCCAGACAGGAGTGGAACACCGGGGAGCTGTTTTTT
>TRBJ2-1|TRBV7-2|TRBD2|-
CASSLTSGRAYNEQFF
TGTGCCAGCAGCTTAACTAGCGGGAGGGCCTACAATGAGCAGTTCTTC
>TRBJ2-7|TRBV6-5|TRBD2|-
CASSYGGSGSYEQYF
TGTGCCAGCAGTTACGGCGGGAGTGGTTCCTACGAGCAGTACTTC
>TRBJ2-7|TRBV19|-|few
CASSRGPSYEQYF
TGTGCCAGTAGCCGGGGTCCCTCCTACGAGCAGTACTTC
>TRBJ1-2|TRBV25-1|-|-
CASSELGDYGYTF
TGTGCCAGCAGTGAATTGGGGGACTATGGCTACACCTTC